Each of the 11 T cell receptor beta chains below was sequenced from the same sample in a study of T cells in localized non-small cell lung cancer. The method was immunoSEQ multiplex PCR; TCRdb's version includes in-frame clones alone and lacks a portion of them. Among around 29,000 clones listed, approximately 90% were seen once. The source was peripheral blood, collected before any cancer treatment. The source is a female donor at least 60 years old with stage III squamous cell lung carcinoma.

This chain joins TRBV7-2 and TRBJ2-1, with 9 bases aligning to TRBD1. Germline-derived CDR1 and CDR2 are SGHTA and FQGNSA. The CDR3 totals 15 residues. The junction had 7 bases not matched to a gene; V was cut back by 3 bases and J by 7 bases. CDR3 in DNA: TGTGCCAGCAGCTTCGGACAGGGGATAGGGAATGAGCAGTTCTTC. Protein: CASSFGQGIGNEQFF.

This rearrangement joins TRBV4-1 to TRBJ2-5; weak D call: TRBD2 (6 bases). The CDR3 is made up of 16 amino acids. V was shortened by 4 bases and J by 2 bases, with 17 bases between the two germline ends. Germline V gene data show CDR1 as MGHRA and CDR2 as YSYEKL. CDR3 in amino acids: CASSPQGLAYQETQYF. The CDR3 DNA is TGCGCCAGCAGCCCGCAAGGGCTAGCGTATCAAGAGACCCAGTACTTC.

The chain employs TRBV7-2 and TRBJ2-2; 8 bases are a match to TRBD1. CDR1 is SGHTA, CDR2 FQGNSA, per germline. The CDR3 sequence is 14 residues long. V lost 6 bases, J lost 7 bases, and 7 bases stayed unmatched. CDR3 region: CASRWDRNNGELFF. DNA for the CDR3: TGTGCCAGCAGATGGGACAGGAATAACGGGGAGCTGTTTTTT.

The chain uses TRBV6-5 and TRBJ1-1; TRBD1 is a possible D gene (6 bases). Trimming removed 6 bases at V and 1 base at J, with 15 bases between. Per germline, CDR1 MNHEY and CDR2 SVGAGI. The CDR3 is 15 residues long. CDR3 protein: CASRDTGRGNTEAFF. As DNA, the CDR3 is TGTGCCAGCAGGGATACAGGGAGAGGGAACACTGAAGCTTTCTTT.

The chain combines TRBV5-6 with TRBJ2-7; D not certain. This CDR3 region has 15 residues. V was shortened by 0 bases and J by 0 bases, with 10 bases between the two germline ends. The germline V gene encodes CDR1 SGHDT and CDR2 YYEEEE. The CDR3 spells CASSLGQRGSYEQYF. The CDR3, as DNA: TGTGCCAGCAGCTTGGGGCAGCGAGGCTCCTACGAGCAGTACTTC.

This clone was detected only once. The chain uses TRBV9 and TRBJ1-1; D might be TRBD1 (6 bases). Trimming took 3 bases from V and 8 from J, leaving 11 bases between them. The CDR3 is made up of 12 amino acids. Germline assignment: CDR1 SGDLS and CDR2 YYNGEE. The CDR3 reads CASSDTQGEAFF. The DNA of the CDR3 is TGTGCCAGCAGCGACACACAGGGCGAAGCTTTCTTT.

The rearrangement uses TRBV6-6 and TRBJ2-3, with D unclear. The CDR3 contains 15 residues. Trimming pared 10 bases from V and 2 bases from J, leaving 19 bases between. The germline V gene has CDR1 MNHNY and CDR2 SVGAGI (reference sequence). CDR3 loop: CATSKGLLDTDTQYF. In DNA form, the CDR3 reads TGTGCCACCTCAAAAGGGCTACTCGACACAGATACGCAGTATTTT.

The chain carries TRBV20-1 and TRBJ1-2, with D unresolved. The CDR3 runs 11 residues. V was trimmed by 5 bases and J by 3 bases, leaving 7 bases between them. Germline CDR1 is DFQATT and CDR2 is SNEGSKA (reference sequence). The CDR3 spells CSAVRDYGYTF. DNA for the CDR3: TGCAGTGCTGTAAGGGACTATGGCTACACCTTC.

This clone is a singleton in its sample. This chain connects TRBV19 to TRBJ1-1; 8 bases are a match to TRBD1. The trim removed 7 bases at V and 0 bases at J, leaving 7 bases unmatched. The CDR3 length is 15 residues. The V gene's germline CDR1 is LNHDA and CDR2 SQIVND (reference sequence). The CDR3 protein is CASINSRGLNTEAFF. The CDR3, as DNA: TGTGCCAGTATTAATAGCAGGGGGCTGAACACTGAAGCTTTCTTT.

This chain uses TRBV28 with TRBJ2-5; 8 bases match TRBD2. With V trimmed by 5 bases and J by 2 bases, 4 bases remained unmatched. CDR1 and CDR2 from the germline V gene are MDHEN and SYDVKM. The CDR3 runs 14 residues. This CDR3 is CASSRQRGQETQYF. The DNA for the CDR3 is TGTGCCAGCAGTCGACAGCGGGGGCAAGAGACCCAGTACTTC.

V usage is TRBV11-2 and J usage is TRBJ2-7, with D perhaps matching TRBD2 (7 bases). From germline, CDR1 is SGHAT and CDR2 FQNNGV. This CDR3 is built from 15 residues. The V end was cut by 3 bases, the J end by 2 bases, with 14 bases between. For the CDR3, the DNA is TGTGCCAGCAGCTTGGGGGGGCAGGGGCCCTACGAGCAGTACTTC. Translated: CASSLGGQGPYEQYF.